The source of this T cell receptor (beta chain) is a study of T cells after yellow fever vaccination. Overall study results and limits: A secondary response was less intense yet reached its peak sooner, at day 5 versus 15. The booster response re-showed most primary clones: around 96% CD4, 88% CD8.

Ten or more counts support this clonotype. Its antigen remains unidentified. A single record per CDR3 protein comes from TCRdb applying MiXCR to the 5' RACE reads. This table holds some 110,000 distinct CDR3 sequences, 7.2% found once. Germline V gene data show CDR1 as KGHSH and CDR2 as LQKENI. Trimming took 3 bases from V and 5 from J, leaving 9 bases between them. This CDR3 has 13 residues. The sample consisted of CD4+ T cells sorted from PBMCs, taken roughly 46 days after the first yellow fever vaccination. This TCR was recovered from a man between 18 and 29 years old who received the YFV17D yellow fever vaccine. This chain connects TRBV18 to TRBJ2-3; D is uncertain. The CDR3 sequence: CASSPELEDTQYF. The CDR3 nucleotides read TGTGCCAGCTCACCGGAGTTGGAAGATACGCAGTATTTT.